The next 26 T cell receptor beta chains were all read from a single sample in a study of cytomegalovirus exposure and HLA in healthy donors. PCR was performed using 60 Vbeta and 13 Jbeta primers. Clones were read by immunoSEQ multiplex PCR, and TCRdb kept only the in-frame ones, dropping some. This table holds 150,000 to 200,000 clones, around 80% found once. Sequencing was carried out using PBMCs. The receptors originated from a man aged 25 to 40 in good health and CMV-seronegative.

Only a few counts were recorded for this clone. The chain carries TRBV28 and TRBJ2-5, with D perhaps TRBD1 (5 bases). Germline-derived CDR1 and CDR2 are MDHEN and SYDVKM. CDR3 size: 13 residues. The V end was cut by 6 bases, the J end by 3 bases, with 11 bases between. DNA for the CDR3: TGTGCCAGCAGGAGGACAATAAAAGAGACCCAGTACTTC. This translates into CASRRTIKETQYF.

V usage is TRBV7-2 and J usage is TRBJ2-2; 13 bases are shared with TRBD2. Trimming at V came to 6 bases and at J to 4 bases, leaving 2 bases not matched to a gene. CDR3 length: 15 amino acids. Germline V gives CDR1 SGHTA, CDR2 FQGNSA. The CDR3 nucleotides read TGTGCCAGCAGGGGGACTAGCGGGGTCACCGGGGAGCTGTTTTTT. The encoded protein is CASRGTSGVTGELFF.

This clone was detected many times. Here the CDR3 reads CASSYREGFHEQFF. CDR3 nucleotides: TGTGCCAGCAGCTACCGGGAGGGCTTCCATGAGCAGTTCTTC. The gene calls are TRBV14 and TRBJ2-1; 8 bases align to TRBD2. Looked up from germline, CDR1 is SGHDN and CDR2 is FVKESK. The V segment lost 5 bases and the J segment 8 bases; nucleotides outside the gene matches: 8. The CDR3 loop spans 14 amino acids.

The chain recombines TRBV7-9 with TRBJ1-1; D gene ambiguous. V shed 2 bases and J shed 4 bases, with 11 bases lying between them. The CDR3 sequence is 14 residues long. Germline CDR1 SEHNR, CDR2 FQNEAQ (reference sequence). CDR3 sequence reads: CASSLSAVRTEAFF. CDR3 bases: TGTGCCAGCAGCTTATCGGCGGTCCGCACTGAAGCTTTCTTT.

The chain employs TRBV7-9 and TRBJ1-4; tentatively, D is TRBD1 (5 bases). Germline values: CDR1 SEHNR, CDR2 FQNEAQ (reference sequence). The CDR3 runs to 14 residues. Between the trimmed V and J ends, which lost 5 bases and 2 bases, there was a span of 9 bases. The CDR3 reads CASSNRQTNEKLFF. CDR3 DNA sequence: TGTGCCAGCAGCAACCGACAGACTAATGAAAAACTGTTTTTT.

This clone was seen a few times. The genes are TRBV29-1 and TRBJ1-1, with TRBD1 matching over 8 bases. Unmatched junction bases numbered 6, after V lost 6 bases and J lost 6 bases. Germline V gives CDR1 SQVTM, CDR2 ANQGSEA. The CDR3 sequence is 12 residues long. Here the CDR3 DNA reads TGCAGCGTAAACAGGGGGAGGTCTGAAGCTTTCTTT. As protein: CSVNRGRSEAFF.

As regards this clone: The sample holds other DNA sequences that translate to the same CDR3. The chain links TRBV28 to TRBJ2-7; 7 nucleotides match TRBD1. Per the germline V gene, CDR1 is MDHEN and CDR2 is SYDVKM. V shed 6 bases and J 5 bases; nucleotides not matched to a gene: 7. The CDR3 has 13 residues. In nucleotides, the CDR3 is TGTGCCAGCAGACGGCTGACAGGGAACGAGCAGTACTTC. This encodes CASRRLTGNEQYF.

This chain links TRBV19 with TRBJ2-2; D perhaps matches TRBD2 (6 bases). Germline loops: CDR1 LNHDA, CDR2 SQIVND (reference sequence). The CDR3 is made up of 14 amino acids. V lost 4 bases to trimming and J lost 5 bases, with 11 bases between them. The CDR3 DNA reads TGTGCCAGTAGTAGGGACCGGGAGACCGGGGAGCTGTTTTTT. Its protein product is CASSRDRETGELFF. The whole variable domain, filled in from reference TRBV19 and TRBJ2-2, reads DGGITQSPKYLFRKEGQNVTLSCEQNLNHDAMYWYRQDPGQGLRLIYYSQIVNDFQKGDIAEGYSVSREKKESFPLTVTSAQKNPTAFYLCASSRDRETGELFFGEGSRLTVL.

The gene calls are TRBV9 and TRBJ2-2; D call uncertain. The CDR3 extends over 12 amino acids. The ends were cut back, 0 bases at V and 7 bases at J, with 4 bases in the middle. The germline CDR1 and CDR2 sequences are SGDLS and YYNGEE. Here the CDR3 reads CASSVAFGELFF. In DNA, the CDR3 is TGTGCCAGCAGCGTAGCGTTCGGGGAGCTGTTTTTT. Supplemented by reference TRBV9 and TRBJ2-2, the full variable domain reads DSGVTQTPKHLITATGQRVTLRCSPRSGDLSVYWYQQSLDQGLQFLIQYYNGEERAKGNILERFSAQQFPDLHSELNLSSLELGDSALYFCASSVAFGELFFGEGSRLTVL.

The chain employs TRBV28 and TRBJ1-1; D is possibly TRBD1 (6 bases). From germline, CDR1 is MDHEN and CDR2 SYDVKM. Trimming cost V 3 bases and J 8 bases, with 16 bases left between them. The CDR3 totals 14 residues. The DNA of the CDR3 is TGTGCCAGCAGTTTCGGGACAACCACAGAGGAAGCTTTCTTT. This encodes CASSFGTTTEEAFF.

The genes are TRBV9 and TRBJ2-1, with D perhaps matching TRBD2 (6 bases). The CDR3 runs 13 residues. The V gene lost 0 bases and the J gene lost 7 bases, with 8 bases spanning the gap. Germline values: CDR1 SGDLS, CDR2 YYNGEE. The DNA of the CDR3 is TGTGCCAGCAGCGTAGTTAGCGGAAATGAGCAGTTCTTC. It encodes CASSVVSGNEQFF.

V usage is TRBV7-2 and J usage is TRBJ2-2, with TRBD2 identical over 15 bases. V lost 6 bases and J lost 6; bases outside the gene matches: 2. This CDR3 has 15 amino acids. Per germline, CDR1 SGHTA and CDR2 FQGNSA. The CDR3 DNA reads TGTGCCAGCAGTCGGACTAGCGGGAGGGCCGGGGAGCTGTTTTTT. This translates into CASSRTSGRAGELFF.

The chain has TRBV19 and TRBJ2-1; D is possibly TRBD2 (6 bases). Trimming removed 8 bases from V and 0 bases from J, with 20 bases in between. Germline V gene data show CDR1 as LNHDA and CDR2 as SQIVND (reference sequence). This CDR3 comprises 17 residues. The CDR3 nucleotides read TGTGCCAGTGCAGGCGATAGCGGCGGGTTCTCCTACAATGAGCAGTTCTTC. As protein: CASAGDSGGFSYNEQFF.

The chain recombines TRBV10-3 with TRBJ2-3; D call uncertain. The germline CDR1 and CDR2 sequences are ENHRY and SYGVKD. The V gene lost 2 bases and the J gene lost 4 bases, with 10 bases spanning the gap. The CDR3 contains 14 residues. The CDR3 region has the DNA TGTGCCATCAGTGAGGTCGGTCCCCCAGATACGCAGTATTTT. Its protein is CAISEVGPPDTQYF.

This clone was observed a handful of times. The V call is TRBV6-5, the J call TRBJ1-2; 8 nucleotides align to TRBD1. CDR3 length equals 14 residues. Per germline, CDR1 MNHEY and CDR2 SVGAGI. After removal of 1 base from V and 7 bases from J, the junction contained 5 bases not matched to a gene. Here the CDR3 DNA reads TGTGCCAGCAGTTACTTCCAGGGGGCACTTGGCTACACCTTC. Protein: CASSYFQGALGYTF.

The chain joins TRBV4-1 to TRBJ2-2; TRBD2 agrees at 8 bases. In germline, CDR1 is MGHRA, CDR2 YSYEKL. After removal of 1 base from V and 7 bases from J, the junction contained 5 bases not matched to a gene. The CDR3 length is 15 residues. The CDR3: CASSQAPSGLGELFF. In DNA, the CDR3 is TGCGCCAGCAGCCAAGCCCCTAGCGGGCTCGGGGAGCTGTTTTTT.

The rearrangement links TRBV27 to TRBJ2-2; TRBD1 aligns across 8 bases. The germline V gene has CDR1 MNHEY and CDR2 SMNVEV (reference sequence). CDR3 length: 14 amino acids. With V trimmed by 6 bases and J by 5 bases, 5 bases remained unmatched. The CDR3 DNA is TGTGCCAGCAGCCCCGACAGGGGAACCGGGGAGCTGTTTTTT. Protein sequence: CASSPDRGTGELFF.

The chain links TRBV5-5 to TRBJ1-1, with 8 positions matching TRBD1. This CDR3 has 13 residues. Germline V gives CDR1 SGHKS, CDR2 YYEKEE (reference sequence). V lost 4 bases to trimming and J lost 6 bases; unmatched junction nucleotides: 5. CDR3: CASSPQGAAEAFF. The CDR3 DNA is TGTGCCAGCAGCCCTCAGGGGGCGGCTGAAGCTTTCTTT.

The chain has TRBV6-6 and TRBJ2-1; 8 positions match TRBD2. The CDR3 runs 14 residues. V lost 6 bases to trimming and J lost 5 bases; unmatched junction nucleotides: 6. The germline gives CDR1 MNHNY, CDR2 SVGAGI (reference sequence). CDR3 DNA sequence: TGTGCCAGCAGACGAAGCGGGGGAAACAATGAGCAGTTCTTC. Translating gives CASRRSGGNNEQFF.

The rearrangement joins TRBV28 to TRBJ2-3; D gene uncertain. Germline CDR1 reads MDHEN; CDR2 reads SYDVKM. The V gene lost 3 bases and the J gene lost 1 base, with 11 bases spanning the gap. The CDR3 has 15 amino acids. The CDR3, as DNA: TGTGCCAGCAGTTTCCCAGGCCCTGGCACAGATACGCAGTATTTT. Amino acids: CASSFPGPGTDTQYF. Based on the CDR3 plus reference TRBV28 and TRBJ2-3, the full variable domain is DVKVTQSSRYLVKRTGEKVFLECVQDMDHENMFWYRQDPGLGLRLIYFSYDVKMKEKGDIPEGYSVSREKKERFSLILESASTNQTSMYLCASSFPGPGTDTQYFGPGTRLTVL.

With respect to this clone: An end of the junction does not agree with germline; a read error may underlie this. The chain joins TRBV29-1 to TRBJ2-2; TRBD2 matches at 7 bases. The CDR3 consists of 12 residues. The V gene's germline CDR1 is SQVTM and CDR2 ANQGSEA. The CDR3 bases are TGTCGTCGGGACTACAACACCGGGGAGCTGTTTTTT. Protein product: CRRDYNTGELFF.

This clone was picked up one time. The rearrangement joins TRBV2 to TRBJ1-1; 8 bases map to TRBD1. Germline assignment: CDR1 SNHLY and CDR2 FYNNEI. CDR3 length: 15 amino acids. V gave up 7 bases and J gave up 0 bases; unmatched junction bases: 7. CDR3 amino acids: CASTRTGYMNTEAFF. The CDR3 nucleotides read TGTGCCAGCACTCGGACAGGGTACATGAACACTGAAGCTTTCTTT.

The V call is TRBV4-1, the J call TRBJ2-7; D is ambiguous. The CDR3 is made up of 14 amino acids. V shed 2 bases and J shed 2 bases, with 10 bases lying between them. Germline CDR1 MGHRA, CDR2 YSYEKL. The CDR3 protein is CASSQSSGPYEQYF. CDR3 nucleotides: TGCGCCAGCAGCCAATCTTCAGGCCCCTACGAGCAGTACTTC.

This chain links TRBV27 with TRBJ2-5; weak D call: TRBD1 (6 bases). This CDR3 has 13 amino acids. In germline, CDR1 is MNHEY, CDR2 SMNVEV (reference sequence). The ends were cut back, 5 bases at V and 5 bases at J, with 12 bases in the middle. The CDR3 DNA sequence: TGTGCCAGCAGTAGGGACACGGGCGAGACCCAGTACTTC. Translating gives CASSRDTGETQYF.

The chain is built from TRBV19 and TRBJ1-2; D is unresolved. The V gene's germline CDR1 is LNHDA and CDR2 SQIVND (reference sequence). This CDR3 spans 18 amino acids. Trimming took 2 bases from V and 3 from J, leaving 22 bases between them. The CDR3 sequence: CASSITSSPRSLYYGYTF. CDR3 sequence (DNA): TGTGCCAGTAGTATAACTTCCTCCCCCAGGTCCCTATACTATGGCTACACCTTC.

The CDR3 DNA is TGTGCCAGCAGCCCGCGTCCCTTCAACACCGGGGAGCTGTTTTTT. Protein product: CASSPRPFNTGELFF. The chain employs TRBV7-6 and TRBJ2-2; D gene unclear. V dropped 5 bases and J dropped 2 bases, with 12 bases sitting between them. The CDR3 sequence is 15 residues long. CDR1 and CDR2 from the germline V gene are SGHVS and FNYEAQ. The variable domain in full, completed from reference TRBV7-6 and TRBJ2-2, reads GAGVSQSPRYKVTKRGQDVALRCDPISGHVSLYWYRQALGQGPEFLTYFNYEAQQDKSGLPNDRFSAERPEGSISTLTIQRTEQRDSAMYRCASSPRPFNTGELFFGEGSRLTVL.